This T cell receptor beta chain emerged from a study of T cells in narcolepsy. Overall study context: Patients with NT1 or NT2 and healthy control donors were enrolled.

The assay was immunoSEQ multiplex PCR, and TCRdb's table has in-frame clones only and misses some. The data show some 23,000 clones, about four fifths seen once. This CDR3 contains 16 residues. V was pared by 4 bases and J by 4 bases, with 20 bases between. CDR1 SGHDT and CDR2 YYEEEE come from the germline V gene. The chain is built from TRBV5-6 and TRBJ2-5, with D possibly being TRBD2 (6 bases). Sequenced material: CD45RA- memory CD4+ T cells from PBMCs. This receptor was taken from a human donor with narcolepsy. This CDR3 is CASSPARGVLAETQYF. Written as DNA, the CDR3 is TGTGCCAGCAGCCCCGCGCGGGGAGTATTGGCAGAGACCCAGTACTTC.